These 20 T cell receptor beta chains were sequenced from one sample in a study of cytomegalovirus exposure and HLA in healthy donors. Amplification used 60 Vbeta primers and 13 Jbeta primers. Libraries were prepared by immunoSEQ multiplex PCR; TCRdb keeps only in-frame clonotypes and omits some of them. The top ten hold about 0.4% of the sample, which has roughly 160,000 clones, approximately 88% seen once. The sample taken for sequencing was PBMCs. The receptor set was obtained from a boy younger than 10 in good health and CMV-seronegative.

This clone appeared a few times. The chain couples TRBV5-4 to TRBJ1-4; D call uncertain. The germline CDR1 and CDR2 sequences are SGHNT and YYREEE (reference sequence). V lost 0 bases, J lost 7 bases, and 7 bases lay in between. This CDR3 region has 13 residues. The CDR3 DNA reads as TGTGCCAGCAGCTTGGCCTCGGGTGAAAAACTGTTTTTT. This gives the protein CASSLASGEKLFF. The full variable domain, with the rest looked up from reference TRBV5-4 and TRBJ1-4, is ETGVTQSPTHLIKTRGQQVTLRCSSQSGHNTVSWYQQALGQGPQFIFQYYREEENGRGNFPPRFSGLQFPNYSSELNVNALELDDSALYLCASSLASGEKLFFGSGTQLSVL.

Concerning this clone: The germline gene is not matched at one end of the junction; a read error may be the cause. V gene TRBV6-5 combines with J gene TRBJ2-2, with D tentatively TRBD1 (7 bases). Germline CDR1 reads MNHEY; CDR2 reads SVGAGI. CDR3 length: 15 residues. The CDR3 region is CASSYSRGRAGEVFF. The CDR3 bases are TGTGCCAGCAGTTACTCAAGGGGGCGGGCCGGGGAGGTGTTTTTT.

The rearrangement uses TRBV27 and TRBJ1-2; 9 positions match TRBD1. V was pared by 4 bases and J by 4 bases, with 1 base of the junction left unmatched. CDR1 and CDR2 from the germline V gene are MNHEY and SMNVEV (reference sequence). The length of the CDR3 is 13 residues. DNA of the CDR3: TGTGCCAGCAGTTGGGGACAGGGCTATGGCTACACCTTC. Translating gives CASSWGQGYGYTF.

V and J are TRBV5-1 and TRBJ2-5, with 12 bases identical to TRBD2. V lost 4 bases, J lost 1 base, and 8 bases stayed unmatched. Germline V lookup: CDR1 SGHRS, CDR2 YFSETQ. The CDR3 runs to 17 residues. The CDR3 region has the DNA TGCGCCAGCAGCACAGGACTAGCGGGGTATACCCAAGAGACCCAGTACTTC. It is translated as CASSTGLAGYTQETQYF.

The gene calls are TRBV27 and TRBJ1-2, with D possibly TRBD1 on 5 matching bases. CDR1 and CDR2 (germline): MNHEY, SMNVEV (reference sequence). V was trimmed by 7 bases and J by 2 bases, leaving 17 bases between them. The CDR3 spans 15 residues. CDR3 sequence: CASTLTATGNYGYTF. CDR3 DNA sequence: TGTGCCAGCACCCTGACTGCCACAGGCAACTATGGCTACACCTTC.

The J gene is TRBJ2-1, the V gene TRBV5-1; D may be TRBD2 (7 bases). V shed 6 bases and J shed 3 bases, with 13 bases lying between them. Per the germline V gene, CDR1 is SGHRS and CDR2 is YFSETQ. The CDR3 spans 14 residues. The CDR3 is CASKEGGNYNEQFF. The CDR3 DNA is TGCGCCAGCAAGGAGGGGGGGAACTACAATGAGCAGTTCTTC.

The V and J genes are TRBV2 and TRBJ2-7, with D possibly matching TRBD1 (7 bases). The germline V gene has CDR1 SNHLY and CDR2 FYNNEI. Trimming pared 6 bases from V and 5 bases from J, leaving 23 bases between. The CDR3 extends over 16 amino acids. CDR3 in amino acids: CASSAPGRQGGDEQYF. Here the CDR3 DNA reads TGTGCCAGCAGCGCACCGGGACGACAGGGAGGCGACGAGCAGTACTTC.

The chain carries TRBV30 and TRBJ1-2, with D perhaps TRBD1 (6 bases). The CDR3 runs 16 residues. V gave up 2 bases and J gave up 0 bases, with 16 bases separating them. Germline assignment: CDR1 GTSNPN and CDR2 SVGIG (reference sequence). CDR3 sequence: CAWSPTQQGTNYGYTF. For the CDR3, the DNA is TGTGCCTGGAGTCCGACTCAACAGGGCACTAACTATGGCTACACCTTC.

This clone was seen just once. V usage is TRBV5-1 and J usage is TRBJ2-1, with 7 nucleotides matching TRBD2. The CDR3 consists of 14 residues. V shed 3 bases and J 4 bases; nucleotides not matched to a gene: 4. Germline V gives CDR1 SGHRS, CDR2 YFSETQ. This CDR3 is CASSSGEGYNEQFF. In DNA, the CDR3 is TGCGCCAGCAGCTCGGGGGAGGGGTACAATGAGCAGTTCTTC.

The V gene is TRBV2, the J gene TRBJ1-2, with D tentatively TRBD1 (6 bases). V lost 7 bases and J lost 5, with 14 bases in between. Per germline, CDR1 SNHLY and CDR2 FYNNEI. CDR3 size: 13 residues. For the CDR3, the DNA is TGTGCCAGCATTAGTGGACAGCCTTATGGCTACACCTTC. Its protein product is CASISGQPYGYTF.

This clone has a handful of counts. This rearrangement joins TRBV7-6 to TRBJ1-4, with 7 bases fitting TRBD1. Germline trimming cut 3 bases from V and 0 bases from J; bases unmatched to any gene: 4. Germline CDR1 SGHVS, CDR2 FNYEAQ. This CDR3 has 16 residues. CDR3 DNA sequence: TGTGCCAGCAGCTTTACAGGGGAAGCAACTAATGAAAAACTGTTTTTT. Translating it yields CASSFTGEATNEKLFF.

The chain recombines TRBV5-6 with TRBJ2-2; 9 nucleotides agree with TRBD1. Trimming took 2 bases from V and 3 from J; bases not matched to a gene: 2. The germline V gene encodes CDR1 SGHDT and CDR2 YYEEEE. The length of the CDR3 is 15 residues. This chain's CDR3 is CASSFRTGDTGELFF. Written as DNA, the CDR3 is TGTGCCAGCAGCTTTAGGACAGGGGACACCGGGGAGCTGTTTTTT.

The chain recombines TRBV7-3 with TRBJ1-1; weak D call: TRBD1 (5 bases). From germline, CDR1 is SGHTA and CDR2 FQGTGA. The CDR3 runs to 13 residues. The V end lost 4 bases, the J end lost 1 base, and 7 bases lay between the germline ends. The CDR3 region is CASSWQGNTEAFF. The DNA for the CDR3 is TGTGCCAGCAGCTGGCAGGGGAACACTGAAGCTTTCTTT.

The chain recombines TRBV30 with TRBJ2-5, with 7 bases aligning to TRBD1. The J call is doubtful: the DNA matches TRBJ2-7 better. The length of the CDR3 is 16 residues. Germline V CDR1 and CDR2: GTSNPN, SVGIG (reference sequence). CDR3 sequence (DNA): TGTGCCTGGAGTGTCCACGAGGGGGCCCGCTCCTACGAGCAGTACTTC. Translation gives CAWSVHEGARSYEQYF.

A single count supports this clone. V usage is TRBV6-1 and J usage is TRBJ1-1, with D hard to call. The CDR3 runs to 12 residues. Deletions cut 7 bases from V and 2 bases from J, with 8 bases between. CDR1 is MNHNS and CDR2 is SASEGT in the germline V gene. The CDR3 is CASTAGNTEAFF. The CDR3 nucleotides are TGTGCCAGCACTGCAGGTAACACTGAAGCTTTCTTT.

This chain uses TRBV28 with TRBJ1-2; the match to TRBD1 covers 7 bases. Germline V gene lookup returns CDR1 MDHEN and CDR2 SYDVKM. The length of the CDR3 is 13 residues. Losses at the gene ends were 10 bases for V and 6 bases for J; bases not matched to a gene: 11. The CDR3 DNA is TGTGCCACCCAGACAGGGTTTTTTGATGGCTACACCTTC. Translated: CATQTGFFDGYTF.

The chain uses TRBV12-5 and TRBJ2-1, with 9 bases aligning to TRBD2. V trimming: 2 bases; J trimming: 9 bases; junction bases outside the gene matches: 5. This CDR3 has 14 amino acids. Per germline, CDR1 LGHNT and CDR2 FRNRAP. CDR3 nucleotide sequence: TGTGCTAGTGGTTTGTCTGGCGGGAGGGCTGAGCAGTTCTTC. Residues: CASGLSGGRAEQFF.

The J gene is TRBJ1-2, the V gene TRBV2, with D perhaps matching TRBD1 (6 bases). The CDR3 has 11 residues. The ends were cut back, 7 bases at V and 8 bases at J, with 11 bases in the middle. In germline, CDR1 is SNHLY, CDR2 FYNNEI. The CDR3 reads CASKPGDGYTF. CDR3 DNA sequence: TGTGCCAGCAAGCCAGGGGACGGCTACACCTTC.

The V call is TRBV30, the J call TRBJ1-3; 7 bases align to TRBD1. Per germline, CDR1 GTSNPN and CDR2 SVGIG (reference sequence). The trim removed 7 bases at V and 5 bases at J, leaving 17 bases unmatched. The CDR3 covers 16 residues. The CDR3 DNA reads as TGTGCCTACACACTTCCTCCGACAGGGCCTCGAAACACCATATATTTT. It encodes CAYTLPPTGPRNTIYF.

This CDR3 reads CASRPPGLNSGEQFF. The CDR3 DNA sequence: TGTGCCAGTAGACCCCCGGGACTAAACTCTGGTGAGCAGTTCTTC. The gene calls are TRBV19 and TRBJ2-1, with 7 bases that match TRBD2. Trimming at V came to 6 bases and at J to 9 bases, leaving 14 bases not matched to a gene. Germline V gene data show CDR1 as LNHDA and CDR2 as SQIVND (reference sequence). The CDR3 length is 15 residues.